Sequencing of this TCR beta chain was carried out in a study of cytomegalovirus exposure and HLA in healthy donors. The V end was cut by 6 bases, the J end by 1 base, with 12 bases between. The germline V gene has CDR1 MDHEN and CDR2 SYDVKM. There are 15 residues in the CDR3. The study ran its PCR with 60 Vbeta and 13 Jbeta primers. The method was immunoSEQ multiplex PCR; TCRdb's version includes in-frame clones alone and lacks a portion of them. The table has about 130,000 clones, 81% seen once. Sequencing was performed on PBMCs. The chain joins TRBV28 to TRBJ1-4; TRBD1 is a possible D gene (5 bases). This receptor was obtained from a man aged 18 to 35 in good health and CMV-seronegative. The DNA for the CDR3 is TGTGCCAGCAGGGAGGGGTTAGTAACTAATGAAAAACTGTTTTTT. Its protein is CASREGLVTNEKLFF.